This TCR beta chain was retrieved from a study of blood T cell repertoires in COVID-19. TCRdb keeps only in-frame clones here, not all; method: immunoSEQ multiplex PCR. The sample shows 250,000 to 300,000 clones, approximately 90% of them seen only once. Germline V gene data show CDR1 as KGHSH and CDR2 as LQKENI. The CDR3 totals 16 residues. The V end was cut by 2 bases, the J end by 1 base, with 11 bases between. The TCR originated in a woman in her thirties with COVID-19, enrolled during active disease. The chain combines TRBV18 with TRBJ2-2, with D maybe TRBD1 (5 bases). Sample: peripheral blood. CDR3 in amino acids: CASSPVAGLNTGELFF. For the CDR3, the DNA is TGTGCCAGCTCACCAGTGGCAGGGCTGAACACCGGGGAGCTGTTTTTT.